This TCR beta chain emerged from a study of glioma-infiltrating T cells. General study points: Very few CDR3 sequences were shared between tissue and blood. Non-neoplastic patients had below-expected tissue-blood divergence, while all gliomas exceeded expectation.

This CDR3 comprises 16 residues. The V segment lost 2 bases and the J segment 2 bases; nucleotides outside the gene matches: 6. Using RNA template, CDR3s of TCR alpha and beta were amplified with iRepertoire arm-PCR. Input was about 85-450 ng of tissue mRNA or PBMC total RNA. From the multiplex PCR reads, TCRdb called clonotypes with MiXCR, one entry per CDR3 protein. The sample contains fewer than 110,000 distinct CDR3 sequences, about 30% of which appear only once. This clonotype showed up just a few times. Its specificity is unknown. The chain has TRBV12-3 or TRBV12-4 and TRBJ1-1; TRBD1 matches at 9 bases. The specimen was glioma tissue, nonneoplastic brain tissue, or PBMCs (not recorded which). This clonotype was obtained from a human donor with low-grade glioma or glioblastoma, undergoing nonglioma brain surgery, or in good health (not recorded which). CDR3 DNA sequence: TGTGCCAGCAGTTTAAGGAGGGACAGGGCCAACACTGAAGCTTTCTTT. It encodes CASSLRRDRANTEAFF.